This T cell receptor (beta chain) emerged from a study of cytomegalovirus exposure and HLA in healthy donors. Points from the study as a whole: Previous analysis showed most TCR beta V segments were productive about 90% or about 30% of the time.

About this clone: What it recognizes is unknown.

The ends were cut back, 5 bases at V and 9 bases at J, with 17 bases in the middle. The CDR3 runs 13 residues. CDR1 is MNHEY and CDR2 is SMNVEV in the germline V gene (reference sequence). The PCR used 60 Vbeta and 13 Jbeta primers. Sequencing used immunoSEQ multiplex PCR; TCRdb keeps in-frame clones, though not all of them. Of around 130,000 clones in the sample, approximately 8.7% were seen once. The chain uses TRBV27 and TRBJ2-7; tentatively, D is TRBD1 (6 bases). The sequence came from a man in his forties or fifties in good health and CMV-seronegative. Source material: PBMCs. CDR3 sequence (DNA): TGTGCCAGCAGTCCGCCGGGACATCTTATGCAGTACTTC. This encodes CASSPPGHLMQYF.